This T cell receptor (beta chain) is from a study of blood T cell repertoires in COVID-19. In the study overall: There were acute and convalescent COVID-19 samples, and they came from the United States, Italy and Spain. Nucleic acid was either cDNA or gDNA, and it came from T cells, B-cell-depleted T cells, or PBMCs.

Original methodology: Amplification of reference gene primers provided the estimated nucleated cell counts. Only in-frame clones appear in the TCRdb table, and some are missing; sequencing was by immunoSEQ multiplex PCR. V and J calls and clone size follow that table, whereas D and trimming were derived from the DNA. The sample carries some 300,000 clones, 89% recorded once. V was shortened by 0 bases and J by 4 bases, with 14 bases between the two germline ends. The CDR3 is 15 amino acids. CDR1 and CDR2 from the germline V gene are SGDLS and YYNGEE. Grouping used clinical history reported by participants in a survey and questionnaire.

The source of this sequence is a woman in her forties who had recovered from COVID-19. The rearrangement uses TRBV9 and TRBJ2-7; possibly TRBD2 for D (6 bases). The sequencing input was PBMCs or T cells enriched from blood (not recorded which). The CDR3 protein is CASSVGGSGGYEQYF. The CDR3 nucleotides read TGTGCCAGCAGCGTAGGGGGTAGCGGAGGATACGAGCAGTACTTC.